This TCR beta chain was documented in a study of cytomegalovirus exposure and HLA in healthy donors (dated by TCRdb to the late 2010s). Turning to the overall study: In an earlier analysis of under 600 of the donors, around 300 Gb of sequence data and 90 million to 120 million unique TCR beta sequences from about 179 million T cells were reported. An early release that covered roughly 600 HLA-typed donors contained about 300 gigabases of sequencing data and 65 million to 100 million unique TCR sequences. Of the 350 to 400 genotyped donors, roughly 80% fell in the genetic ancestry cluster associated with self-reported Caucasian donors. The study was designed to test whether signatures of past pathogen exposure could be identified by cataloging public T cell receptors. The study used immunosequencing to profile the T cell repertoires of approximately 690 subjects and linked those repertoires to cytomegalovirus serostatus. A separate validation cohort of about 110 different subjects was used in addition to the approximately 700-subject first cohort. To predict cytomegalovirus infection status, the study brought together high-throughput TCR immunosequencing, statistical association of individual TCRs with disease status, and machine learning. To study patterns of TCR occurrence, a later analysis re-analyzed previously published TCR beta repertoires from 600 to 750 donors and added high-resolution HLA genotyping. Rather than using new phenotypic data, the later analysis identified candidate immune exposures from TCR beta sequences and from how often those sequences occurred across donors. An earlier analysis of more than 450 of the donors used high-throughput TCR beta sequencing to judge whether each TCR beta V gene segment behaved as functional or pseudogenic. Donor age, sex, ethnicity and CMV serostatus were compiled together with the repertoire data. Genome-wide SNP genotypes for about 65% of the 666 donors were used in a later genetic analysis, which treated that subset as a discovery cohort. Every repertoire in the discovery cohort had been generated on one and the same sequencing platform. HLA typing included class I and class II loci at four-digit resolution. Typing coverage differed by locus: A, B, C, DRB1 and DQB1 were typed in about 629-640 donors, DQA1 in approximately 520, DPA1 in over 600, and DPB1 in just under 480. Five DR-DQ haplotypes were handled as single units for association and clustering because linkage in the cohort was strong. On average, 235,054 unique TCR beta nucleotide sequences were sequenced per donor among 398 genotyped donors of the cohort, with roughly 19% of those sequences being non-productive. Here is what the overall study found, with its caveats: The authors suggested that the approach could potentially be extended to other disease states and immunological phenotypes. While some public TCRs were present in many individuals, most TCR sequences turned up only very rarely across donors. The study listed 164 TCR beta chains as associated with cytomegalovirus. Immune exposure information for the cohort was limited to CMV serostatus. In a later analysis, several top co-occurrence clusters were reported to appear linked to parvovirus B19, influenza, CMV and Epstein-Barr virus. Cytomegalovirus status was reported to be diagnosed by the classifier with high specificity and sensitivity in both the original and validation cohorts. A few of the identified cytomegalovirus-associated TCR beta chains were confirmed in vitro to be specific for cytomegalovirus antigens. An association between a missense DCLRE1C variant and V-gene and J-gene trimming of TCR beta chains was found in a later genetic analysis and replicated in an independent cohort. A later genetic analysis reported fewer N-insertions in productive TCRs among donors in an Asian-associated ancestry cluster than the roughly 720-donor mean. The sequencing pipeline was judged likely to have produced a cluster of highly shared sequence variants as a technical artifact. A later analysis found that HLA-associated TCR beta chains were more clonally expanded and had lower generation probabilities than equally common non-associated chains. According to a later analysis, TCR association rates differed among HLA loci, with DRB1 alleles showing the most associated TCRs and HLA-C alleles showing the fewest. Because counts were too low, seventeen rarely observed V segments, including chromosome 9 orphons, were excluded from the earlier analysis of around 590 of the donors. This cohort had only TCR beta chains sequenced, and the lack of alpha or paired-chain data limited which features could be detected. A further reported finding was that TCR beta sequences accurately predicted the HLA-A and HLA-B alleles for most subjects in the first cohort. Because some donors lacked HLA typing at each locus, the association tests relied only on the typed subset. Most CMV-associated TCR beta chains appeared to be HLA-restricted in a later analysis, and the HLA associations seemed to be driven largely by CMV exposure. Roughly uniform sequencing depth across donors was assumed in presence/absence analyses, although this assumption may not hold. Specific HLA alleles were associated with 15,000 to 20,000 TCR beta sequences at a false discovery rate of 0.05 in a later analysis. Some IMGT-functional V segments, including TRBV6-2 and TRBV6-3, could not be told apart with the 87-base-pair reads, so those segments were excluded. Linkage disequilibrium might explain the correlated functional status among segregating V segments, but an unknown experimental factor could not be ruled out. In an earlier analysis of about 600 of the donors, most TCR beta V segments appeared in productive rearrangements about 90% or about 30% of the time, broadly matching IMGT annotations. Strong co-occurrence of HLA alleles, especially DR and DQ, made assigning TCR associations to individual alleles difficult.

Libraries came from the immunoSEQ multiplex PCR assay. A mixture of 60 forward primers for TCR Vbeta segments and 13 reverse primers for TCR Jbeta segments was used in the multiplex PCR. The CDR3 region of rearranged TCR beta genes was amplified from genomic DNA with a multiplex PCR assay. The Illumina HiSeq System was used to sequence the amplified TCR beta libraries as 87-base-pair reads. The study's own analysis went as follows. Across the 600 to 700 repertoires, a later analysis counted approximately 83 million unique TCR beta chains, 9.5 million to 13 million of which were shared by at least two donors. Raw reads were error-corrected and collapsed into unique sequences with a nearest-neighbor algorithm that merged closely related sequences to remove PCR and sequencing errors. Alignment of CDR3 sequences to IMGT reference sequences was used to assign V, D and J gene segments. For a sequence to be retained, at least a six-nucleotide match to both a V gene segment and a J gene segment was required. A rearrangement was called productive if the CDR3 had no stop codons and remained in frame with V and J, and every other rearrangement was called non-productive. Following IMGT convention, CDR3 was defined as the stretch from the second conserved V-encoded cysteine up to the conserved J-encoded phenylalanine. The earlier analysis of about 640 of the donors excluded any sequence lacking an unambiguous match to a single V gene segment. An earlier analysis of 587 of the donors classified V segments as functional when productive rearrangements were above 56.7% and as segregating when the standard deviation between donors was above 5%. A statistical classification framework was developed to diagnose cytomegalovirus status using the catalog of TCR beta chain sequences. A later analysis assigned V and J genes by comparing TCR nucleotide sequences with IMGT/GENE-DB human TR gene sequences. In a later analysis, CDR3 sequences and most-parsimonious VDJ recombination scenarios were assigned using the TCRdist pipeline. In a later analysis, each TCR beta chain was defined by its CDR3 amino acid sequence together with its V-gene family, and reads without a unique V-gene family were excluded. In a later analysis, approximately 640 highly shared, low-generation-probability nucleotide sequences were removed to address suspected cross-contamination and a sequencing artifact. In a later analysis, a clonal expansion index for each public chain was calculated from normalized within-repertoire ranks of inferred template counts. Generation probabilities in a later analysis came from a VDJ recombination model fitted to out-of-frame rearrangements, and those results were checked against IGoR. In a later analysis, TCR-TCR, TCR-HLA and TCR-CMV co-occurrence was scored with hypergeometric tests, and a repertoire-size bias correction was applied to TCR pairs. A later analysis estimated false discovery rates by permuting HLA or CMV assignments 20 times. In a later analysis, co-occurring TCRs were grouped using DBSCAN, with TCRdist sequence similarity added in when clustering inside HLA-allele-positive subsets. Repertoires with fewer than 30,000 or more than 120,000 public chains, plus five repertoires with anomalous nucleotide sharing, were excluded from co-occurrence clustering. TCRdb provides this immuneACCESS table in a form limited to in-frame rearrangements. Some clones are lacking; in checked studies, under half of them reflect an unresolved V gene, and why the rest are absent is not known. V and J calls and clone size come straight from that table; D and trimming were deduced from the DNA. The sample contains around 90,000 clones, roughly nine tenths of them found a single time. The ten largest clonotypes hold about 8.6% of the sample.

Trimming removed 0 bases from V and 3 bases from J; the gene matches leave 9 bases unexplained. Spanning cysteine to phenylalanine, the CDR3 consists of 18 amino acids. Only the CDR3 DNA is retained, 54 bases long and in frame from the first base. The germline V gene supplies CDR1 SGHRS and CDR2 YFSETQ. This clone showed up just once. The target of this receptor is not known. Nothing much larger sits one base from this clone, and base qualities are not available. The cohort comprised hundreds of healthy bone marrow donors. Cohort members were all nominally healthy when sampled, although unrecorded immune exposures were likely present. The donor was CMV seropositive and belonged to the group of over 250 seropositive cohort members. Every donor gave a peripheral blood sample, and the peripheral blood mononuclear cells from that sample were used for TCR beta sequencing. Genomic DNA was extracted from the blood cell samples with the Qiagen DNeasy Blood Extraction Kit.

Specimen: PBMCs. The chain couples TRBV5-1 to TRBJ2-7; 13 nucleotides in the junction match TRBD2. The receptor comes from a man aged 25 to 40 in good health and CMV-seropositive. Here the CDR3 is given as CASSLARTSGSFFYEQYF. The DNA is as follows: TGCGCCAGCAGCTTGGCCCGGACTAGCGGGAGTTTTTTCTACGAGCAGTACTTC.